The 9 T cell receptor beta chains below all came from one sample that was sequenced in a study of metastatic and nonmetastatic thyroid tumors (TCRdb year 2020). Library preparation employed PCR. TCRdb shows the sequencer as Illumina HiSeq 4000. The public reads were quality trimmed at Q25 with fastp and then assembled into clones with MiXCR by TCRdb, keeping productive beta chains. Within this sample are roughly 12,000 clones, with roughly 31% of them counted one time only. The ten largest clones represent 15% to 18% of the sample. None of the patients had been given any treatment before thyroid surgery. Sequences were obtained from tumor tissue. The source of these receptors is a male donor with papillary thyroid cancer or a benign thyroid nodule (not recorded which). Some clones in this sample may be carry-over from other donors' samples.

This clone rates as medium-sized. This sample includes further DNA sequences coding for the same CDR3. The V gene is TRBV2, the J gene TRBJ1-2, with D unresolved. In germline, CDR1 is SNHLY, CDR2 FYNNEI. The V end was cut by 5 bases, the J end by 8 bases, with 15 bases between. The CDR3 spans 13 residues. CDR3 sequence (DNA): TGTGCCAGCAGTTATGAGAGAGGTGGCGGCTACACCTTC. Protein: CASSYERGGGYTF.

The chain uses TRBV7-3 and TRBJ2-3; D possibly corresponds to TRBD1 (5 bases). The germline V and J ends were trimmed by 5 bases and 0 bases, with 9 bases remaining between them. Germline assignment: CDR1 SGHTA and CDR2 FQGTGA. CDR3 length: 14 amino acids. The CDR3 is CASSQGKSTDTQYF. The CDR3 DNA reads as TGTGCCAGCAGCCAGGGCAAGAGCACAGATACGCAGTATTTT. The variable domain in full, with the rest retrieved from reference TRBV7-3 and TRBJ2-3, is GAGVSQTPSNKVTEKGKYVELRCDPISGHTALYWYRQSLGQGPEFLIYFQGTGAADDSGLPNDRFFAVRPEGSVSTLKIQRTERGDSAVYLCASSQGKSTDTQYFGPGTRLTVL.

This clone is termed medium-sized. This chain joins TRBV6-2 or TRBV6-3 and TRBJ2-5; TRBD1 aligns across 10 bases. Germline V gene sequence: CDR1 MNHEY, CDR2 SVGEGT. The CDR3 is made up of 18 amino acids. Losses at the gene ends were 6 bases for V and 2 bases for J; bases not matched to a gene: 15. CDR3 nucleotides: TGTGCCAGCAGGTCCTGGACAGGGGGGAGGGAGACTCAAGAGACCCAGTACTTC. It encodes CASRSWTGGRETQETQYF.

This clone is deemed medium-sized (0.01 to 0.1%). This chain connects TRBV7-2 to TRBJ2-1; D is ambiguous. This CDR3 has 14 amino acids. The ends were cut back, 7 bases at V and 6 bases at J, with 16 bases in the middle. The V gene's germline CDR1 is SGHTA and CDR2 FQGNSA. Here the CDR3 DNA reads TGTGCCAGCAATGTGGGCCGAGAAGGCAATGAGCAGTTCTTC. Translating it yields CASNVGREGNEQFF.

Many counts were recorded for this clone. The chain links TRBV20-1 to TRBJ2-2; 7 bases map to TRBD2. J lost 5 bases, V lost 6 bases, and 12 bases had no gene match. CDR3 length: 15 amino acids. CDR1 DFQATT and CDR2 SNEGSKA come from the germline V gene (reference sequence). The CDR3 loop is CSARDWGRETGELFF. The CDR3 DNA sequence: TGCAGTGCCCGAGATTGGGGGAGGGAAACCGGGGAGCTGTTTTTT.

The chain joins TRBV11-3 to TRBJ2-7; D not resolved. Trimming removed 0 bases at V and 1 base at J, with 10 bases between. The CDR3 has 15 amino acids. Germline V gene data show CDR1 as SGHNT and CDR2 as YENEEA. In nucleotides, the CDR3 is TGTGCCAGCAGCTTAGATGTGGCAGCTTCCTACGAGCAGTACTTC. Its translation is CASSLDVAASYEQYF.

By share, this clone counts as medium-sized (0.01 to 0.1%). The chain combines TRBV6-2 or TRBV6-3 with TRBJ2-5; no clear D. Germline lookup yields CDR1 MNHEY and CDR2 SVGEGT. Trimming left V 0 bases short and J 7 bases short, with 18 bases between. This CDR3 contains 16 residues. The CDR3: CASSYSESETLGTQYF. CDR3 nucleotide sequence: TGTGCCAGCAGTTACTCCGAGAGCGAGACACTGGGGACCCAGTACTTC.

This clone was counted ten times or more. This chain connects TRBV19 to TRBJ2-2; 9 bases fit TRBD2. V shed 6 bases, J shed 6 bases, and the junction held 8 bases outside the gene matches. CDR1 is LNHDA and CDR2 is SQIVND in the germline V gene (reference sequence). The CDR3 has 15 residues. The CDR3 nucleotides are TGTGCCAGTAGCTATAGCGGGAGCAGCGCCGGGGAGCTGTTTTTT. Translated, it gives CASSYSGSSAGELFF.

This clone has more than one count but fewer than ten. The V call is TRBV18, the J call TRBJ1-2; maybe TRBD1 (5 bases). The V gene lost 2 bases and the J gene lost 5 bases, with 9 bases spanning the gap. This CDR3 is 13 amino acids long. Germline CDR1 is KGHSH and CDR2 is LQKENI. The CDR3 region is CASSPGTDYGYTF. In DNA, the CDR3 is TGTGCCAGCTCACCAGGGACGGATTATGGCTACACCTTC.